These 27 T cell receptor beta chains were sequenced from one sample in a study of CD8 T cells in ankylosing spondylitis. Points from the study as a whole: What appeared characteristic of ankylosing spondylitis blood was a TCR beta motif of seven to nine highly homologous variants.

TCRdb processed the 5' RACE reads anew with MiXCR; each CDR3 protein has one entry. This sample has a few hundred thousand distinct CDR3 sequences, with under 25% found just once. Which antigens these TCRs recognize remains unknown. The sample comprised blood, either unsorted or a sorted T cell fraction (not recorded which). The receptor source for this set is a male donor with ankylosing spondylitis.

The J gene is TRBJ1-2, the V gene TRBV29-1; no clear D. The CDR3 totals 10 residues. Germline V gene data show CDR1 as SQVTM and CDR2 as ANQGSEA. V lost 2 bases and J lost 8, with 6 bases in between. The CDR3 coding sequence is TGCAGCGTTGAAACGGAAGGCTACACCTTC. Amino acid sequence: CSVETEGYTF.

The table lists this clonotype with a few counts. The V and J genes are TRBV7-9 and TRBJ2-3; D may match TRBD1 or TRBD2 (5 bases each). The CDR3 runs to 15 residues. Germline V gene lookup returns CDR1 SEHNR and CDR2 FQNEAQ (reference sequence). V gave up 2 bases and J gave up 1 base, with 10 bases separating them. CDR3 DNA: TGTGCCAGCAGCTTACCCCCGGGGCGCACAGATACGCAGTATTTT. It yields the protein CASSLPPGRTDTQYF. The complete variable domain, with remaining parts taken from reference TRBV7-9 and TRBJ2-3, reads DTGVSQNPRHKITKRGQNVTFRCDPISEHNRLYWYRQTLGQGPEFLTYFQNEAQLEKSRLLSDRFSAERPKGSFSTLEIQRTEQGDSAMYLCASSLPPGRTDTQYFGPGTRLTVL.

The CDR3 reads CASSLASGRGDTQYF. The CDR3 nucleotides are TGTGCCAGCAGCTTGGCTAGCGGGAGAGGAGATACGCAGTATTTT. V is TRBV5-6 and J is TRBJ2-3, with TRBD2 matching 10 bases. This CDR3 spans 15 amino acids. Trimming removed 0 bases from V and 5 bases from J; junction bases left unmatched: 3. Germline-derived CDR1 and CDR2 are SGHDT and YYEEEE.

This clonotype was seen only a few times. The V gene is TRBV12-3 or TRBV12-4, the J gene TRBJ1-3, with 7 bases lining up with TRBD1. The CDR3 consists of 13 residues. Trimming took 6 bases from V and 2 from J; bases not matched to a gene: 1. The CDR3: CASRGTAGNTIYF. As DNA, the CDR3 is TGTGCCAGCAGGGGGACAGCTGGAAACACCATATATTTT.

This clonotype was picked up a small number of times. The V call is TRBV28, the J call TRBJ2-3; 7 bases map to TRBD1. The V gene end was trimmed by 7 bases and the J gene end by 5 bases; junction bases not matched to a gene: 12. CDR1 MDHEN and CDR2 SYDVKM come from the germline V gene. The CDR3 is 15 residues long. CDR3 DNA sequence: TGTGCCAGCACCCTAAAGGGGGCCCGGGGAGATACGCAGTATTTT. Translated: CASTLKGARGDTQYF.

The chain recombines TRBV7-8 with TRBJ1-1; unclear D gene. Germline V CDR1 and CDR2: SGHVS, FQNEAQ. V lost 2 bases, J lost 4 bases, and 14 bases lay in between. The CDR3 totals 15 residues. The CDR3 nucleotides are TGTGCCAGCAGCTTACGGCCCCTGGATAGCACTGAAGCTTTCTTT. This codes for CASSLRPLDSTEAFF. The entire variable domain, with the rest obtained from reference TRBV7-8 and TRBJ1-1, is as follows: GAGVSQSPRYKVAKRGQDVALRCDPISGHVSLFWYQQALGQGPEFLTYFQNEAQLDKSGLPSDRFFAERPEGSVSTLKIQRTQQEDSAVYLCASSLRPLDSTEAFFGQGTRLTVV.

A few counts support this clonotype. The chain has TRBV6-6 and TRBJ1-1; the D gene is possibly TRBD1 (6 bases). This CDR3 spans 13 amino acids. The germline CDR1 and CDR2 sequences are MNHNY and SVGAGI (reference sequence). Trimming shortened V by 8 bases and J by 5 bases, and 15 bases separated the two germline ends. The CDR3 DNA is TGTGCCAGCGGAGGGGGGCGAGGGACTGAAGCTTTCTTT. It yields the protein CASGGGRGTEAFF.

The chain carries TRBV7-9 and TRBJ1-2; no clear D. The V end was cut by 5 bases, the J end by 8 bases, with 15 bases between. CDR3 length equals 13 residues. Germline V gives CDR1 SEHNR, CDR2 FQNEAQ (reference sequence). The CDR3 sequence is CASSNDAGGGYTF. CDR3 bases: TGTGCCAGCAGCAATGACGCCGGAGGGGGCTACACCTTC.

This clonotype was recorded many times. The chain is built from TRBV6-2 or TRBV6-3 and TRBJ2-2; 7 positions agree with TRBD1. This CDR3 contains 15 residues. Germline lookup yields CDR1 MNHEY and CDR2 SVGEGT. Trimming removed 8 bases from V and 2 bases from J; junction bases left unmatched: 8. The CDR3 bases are TGTGCCAGCGGGACCCGGGACAGCAACACCGGGGAGCTGTTTTTT. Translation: CASGTRDSNTGELFF.

CDR3 in DNA: TGTGCCACCAGAATAGGGGGGGAGACCCAGTACTTC. Its protein is CATRIGGETQYF. The chain uses TRBV24-1 and TRBJ2-5, with D perhaps TRBD1 or TRBD2 (6 bases each). Germline CDR1 and CDR2: KGHDR and SFDVKD. V dropped 7 bases and J dropped 5 bases, with 10 bases sitting between them. The CDR3 loop spans 12 amino acids.

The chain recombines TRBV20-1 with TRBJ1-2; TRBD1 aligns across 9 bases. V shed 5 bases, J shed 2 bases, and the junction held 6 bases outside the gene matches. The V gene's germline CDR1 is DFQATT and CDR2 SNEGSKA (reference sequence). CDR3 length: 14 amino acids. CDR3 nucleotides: TGCAGTGCTCATTGGACAGGGGCGAACTATGGCTACACCTTC. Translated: CSAHWTGANYGYTF.

This CDR3 reads CSAPRKLEVEADTQYF. CDR3 nucleotide sequence: TGCAGTGCCCCCAGAAAACTAGAAGTGGAGGCAGATACGCAGTATTTT. The chain is built from TRBV20-1 and TRBJ2-3, with a tentative D call TRBD2 (5 bases). Germline CDR1 DFQATT, CDR2 SNEGSKA (reference sequence). This CDR3 region has 16 residues. Deletions cut 6 bases from V and 4 bases from J, with 23 bases between.

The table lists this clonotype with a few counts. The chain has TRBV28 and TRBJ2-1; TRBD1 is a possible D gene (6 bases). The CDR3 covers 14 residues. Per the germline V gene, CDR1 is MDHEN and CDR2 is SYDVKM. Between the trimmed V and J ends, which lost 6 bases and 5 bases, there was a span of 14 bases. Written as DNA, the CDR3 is TGTGCCAGCAGAACCCCGGGACACCACAATGAGCAGTTCTTC. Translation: CASRTPGHHNEQFF.

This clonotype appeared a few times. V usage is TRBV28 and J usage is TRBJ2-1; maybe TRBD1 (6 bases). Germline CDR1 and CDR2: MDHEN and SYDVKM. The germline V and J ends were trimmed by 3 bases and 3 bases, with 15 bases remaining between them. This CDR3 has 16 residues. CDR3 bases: TGTGCCAGCAGTTTCAACCTTCCGGGACACTACAATGAGCAGTTCTTC. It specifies CASSFNLPGHYNEQFF.

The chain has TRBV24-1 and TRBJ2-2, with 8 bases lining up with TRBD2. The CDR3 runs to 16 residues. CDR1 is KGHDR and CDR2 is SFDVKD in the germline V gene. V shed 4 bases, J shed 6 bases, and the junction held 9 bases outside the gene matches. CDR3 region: CATSDPGTRIPGELFF. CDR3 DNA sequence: TGTGCCACCAGTGACCCCGGGACTAGAATTCCCGGGGAGCTGTTTTTT.

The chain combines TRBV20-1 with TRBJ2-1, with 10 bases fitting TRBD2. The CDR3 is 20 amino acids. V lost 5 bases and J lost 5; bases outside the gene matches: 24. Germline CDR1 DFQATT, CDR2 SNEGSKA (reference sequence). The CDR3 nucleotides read TGCAGTGCTGGTAGAGAGGGAGGATATACAGCGGGAGGGCCAGACAATGAGCAGTTCTTC. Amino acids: CSAGREGGYTAGGPDNEQFF.

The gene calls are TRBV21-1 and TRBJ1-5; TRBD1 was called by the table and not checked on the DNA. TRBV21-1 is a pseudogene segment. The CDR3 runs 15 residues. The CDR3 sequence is CAESFTAPQPQPQHF. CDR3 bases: TGTGCCGAATCCTTCACGGCTCCCCAACCCCAGCCCCAGCATTTT.

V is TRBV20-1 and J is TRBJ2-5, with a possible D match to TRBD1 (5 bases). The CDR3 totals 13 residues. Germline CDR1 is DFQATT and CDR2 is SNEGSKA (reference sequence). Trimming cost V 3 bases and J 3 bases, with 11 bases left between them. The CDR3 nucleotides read TGCAGTGCTAGCCGCCAGGGCGAAGAGACCCAGTACTTC. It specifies CSASRQGEETQYF.

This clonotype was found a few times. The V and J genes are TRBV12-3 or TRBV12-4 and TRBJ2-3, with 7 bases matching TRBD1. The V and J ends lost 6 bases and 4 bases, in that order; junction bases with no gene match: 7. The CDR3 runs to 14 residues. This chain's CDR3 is CASSIGQVPDTQYF. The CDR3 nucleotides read TGTGCCAGCAGCATAGGACAGGTTCCAGATACGCAGTATTTT.

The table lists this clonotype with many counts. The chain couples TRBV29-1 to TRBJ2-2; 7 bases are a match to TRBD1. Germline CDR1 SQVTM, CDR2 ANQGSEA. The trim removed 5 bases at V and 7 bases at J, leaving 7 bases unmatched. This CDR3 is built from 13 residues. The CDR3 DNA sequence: TGCAGCGTTCGGCGACAGGGCGACGGGGAGCTGTTTTTT. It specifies CSVRRQGDGELFF.

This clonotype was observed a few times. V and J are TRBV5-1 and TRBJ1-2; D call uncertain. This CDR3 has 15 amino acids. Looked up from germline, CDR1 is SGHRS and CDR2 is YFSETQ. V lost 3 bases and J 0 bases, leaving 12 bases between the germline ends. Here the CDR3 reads CASSYTADTNYGYTF. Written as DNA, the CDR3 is TGCGCCAGCAGCTATACAGCCGACACTAACTATGGCTACACCTTC.

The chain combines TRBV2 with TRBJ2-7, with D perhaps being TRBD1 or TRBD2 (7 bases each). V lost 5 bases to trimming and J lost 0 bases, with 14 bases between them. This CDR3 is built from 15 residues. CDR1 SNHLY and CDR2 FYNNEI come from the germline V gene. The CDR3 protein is CASSLLRGGSYEQYF. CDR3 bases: TGTGCCAGCAGTCTTCTCAGGGGGGGCTCCTACGAGCAGTACTTC.

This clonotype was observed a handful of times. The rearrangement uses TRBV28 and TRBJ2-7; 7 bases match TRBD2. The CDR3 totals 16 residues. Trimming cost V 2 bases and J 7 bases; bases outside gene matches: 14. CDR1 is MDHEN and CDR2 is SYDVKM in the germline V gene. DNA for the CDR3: TGTGCCAGCAGTTTAGGGCGGGAGCCAGGCGTACTGGAGCAGTACTTC. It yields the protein CASSLGREPGVLEQYF.

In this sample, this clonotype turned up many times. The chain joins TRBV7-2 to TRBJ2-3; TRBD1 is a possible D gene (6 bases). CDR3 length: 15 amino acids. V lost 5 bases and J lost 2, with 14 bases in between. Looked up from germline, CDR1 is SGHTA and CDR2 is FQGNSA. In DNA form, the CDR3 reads TGTGCCAGCAGCACTTGGGACACCTACACAGATACGCAGTATTTT. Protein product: CASSTWDTYTDTQYF.

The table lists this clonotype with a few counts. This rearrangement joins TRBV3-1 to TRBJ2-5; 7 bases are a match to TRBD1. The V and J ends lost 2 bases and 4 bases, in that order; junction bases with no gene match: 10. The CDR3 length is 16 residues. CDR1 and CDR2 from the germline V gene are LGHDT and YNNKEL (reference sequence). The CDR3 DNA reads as TGTGCCAGCAGCCAATCCTACTCCAGGGGGAGAGAGACCCAGTACTTC. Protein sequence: CASSQSYSRGRETQYF.

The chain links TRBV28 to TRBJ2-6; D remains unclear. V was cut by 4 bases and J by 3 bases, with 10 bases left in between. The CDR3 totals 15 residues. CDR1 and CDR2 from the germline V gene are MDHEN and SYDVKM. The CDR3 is CASSSPSGGANVLTF. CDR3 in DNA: TGTGCCAGCAGTTCCCCCTCGGGTGGGGCCAACGTCCTGACTTTC.

The CDR3 coding sequence is TGTGCCAGCAGCTCACGACAGGGGACGCCGTACAATGAGCAGTTCTTC. Translation: CASSSRQGTPYNEQFF. The rearrangement uses TRBV7-9 and TRBJ2-1, with 8 bases that match TRBD1. Trimming cost V 4 bases and J 4 bases; bases outside gene matches: 9. Germline-derived CDR1 and CDR2 are SEHNR and FQNEAQ (reference sequence). This CDR3 spans 16 amino acids.